This TCR beta chain emerged from a study of blood T cells in healthy people across ages (dated by TCRdb to the mid-2010s). For the wider study: Template switching captured roughly one uniquely barcoded TCR beta cDNA molecule per two T cells in model experiments. Age-related changes in TCR beta repertoire diversity were measured in the study by deep sequencing normalized with unique cDNA molecular identifiers. To avoid experimental bias, donors of different ages were randomly spread across the sequencing lanes. Donors were grouped into four age groups: young (average 16 years), middle-aged (approximately 41), aged (roughly 62) and long-lived (around 82). The study analyzed two additional independent replicas of 1 million unique cDNA reads from the same blood draw for two donors, one aged 18 to 29 and one aged 80 or older.

The germline V gene (reference sequence) gives CDR1 as LNHDA and CDR2 as SQIVND. The CDR3 covers 14 residues, taking in both the cysteine and the phenylalanine. CDR3 DNA is the only sequence kept; it has 42 bases, read in frame from the first base. A remark on this clonotype: The specificity of this receptor is unknown. No per-base quality is available; no much larger clone lies one base away.

Library method: 5' RACE. Sequencing was carried out with an Illumina HiSeq 2500. A second PCR of about 7 to 12 cycles was run with a J-beta primer mix and a sample-barcoded 5' primer. Each TCR beta cDNA molecule received a unique molecular identifier from a template-switch 5' adaptor carrying 12 random nucleotides. Each sample yielded at least 3 million CDR3-containing paired-end reads. First-strand cDNA was synthesized from all RNA with the Mint cDNA synthesis kit, primed by a TRBC-specific oligonucleotide. Following uracil-DNA glycosylase treatment, a first 18-cycle PCR with universal primers M1SS and BC2_uni_R was performed on all cDNA. In the paper's pipeline: Normalization of each sample was performed by random selection of 1 million high-quality reads, each carrying a distinct molecular identifier. Reads with shared molecular identifiers were discarded instead of being binned into consensus sequences. MiTCR, run with a Q25 quality threshold and the strictest error-elimination algorithm, handled CDR3 identification, clonotype clustering and error correction. A nonparametric unseen species model with Euler transformation was used to estimate lower-bound total TCR beta diversity. TCRdb reran the public reads through fastp at Q25 and MiXCR, keeping productive beta chains. Entries that share a CDR3 protein sequence are merged under the most common genes and DNA. V and J calls and clone size were set by TCRdb, not the authors. The sample includes roughly 2 million distinct CDR3 sequences, with around half observed a single time. Around 2.1% of the sample belongs to the ten largest clones.

General conclusions and limits of the study: Bulk unsorted PBMC profiling prevented conclusive comparison of naive and antigen-experienced compartments. The CMV infection status of donors was not known, potentially confounding age-related changes in expanded clonotypes. Compared with the aged group, the long-lived group had more naive CD4+ T cells, fewer expanded clones and increased TCR diversity, suggesting age selection. Estimates of total diversity based on one million sequenced T cells were considered lower bounds and underestimates. As age increased, observed TCR beta diversity per million T cells dropped in a roughly linear way, and a significant reduction was already evident by age approximately 40. A strong correlation was found between observed TCR beta diversity and the percentage of naive T cells measured by flow cytometry.

The roughly 39 donors, aged roughly 6 to 95 years, were systemically healthy Caucasian individuals from Russia. Each donor gave ten milliliters of peripheral blood, collected into EDTA-treated Vacutainer tubes. Ficoll-Paque density-gradient centrifugation was used to isolate PBMCs, with at least 7 million obtained per sample. Trizol reagent was used to extract total RNA from the PBMCs, yielding at least 5 micrograms per sample. Naive CD45RAhigh/CD27high T cell percentages were measured by flow cytometry on a PBMC aliquot from every donor. The sequence was collected from a woman in her thirties or forties in good health. The chain was built from TRBV19 and TRBJ2-4; the D gene is not confidently resolved. Matching the DNA end better, TRBJ2-5 makes the J call doubtful. The sample was blood. The CDR3 protein: CASSLTESQETQYF. The DNA is as follows: TGTGCCAGTAGTTTGACTGAGTCCCAAGAGACCCAGTACTTC.